The clone carrying this T cell receptor (beta chain) turned up a few times. The data are from a study of CD8+ T cells in alopecia areata. The sequencing template was cDNA reverse transcribed from extracted RNA. The repertoire was sequenced with immunoSEQ multiplex PCR; TCRdb's copy has only in-frame clones and lacks some. Among approximately 59,000 clones listed, 45% to 55% were seen once. V lost 0 bases and J lost 10, with 9 bases in between. Germline CDR1 is GTSNPN and CDR2 is SVGIG (reference sequence). This CDR3 contains 11 residues. The chain uses TRBV30 and TRBJ1-1; D is uncertain. This clonotype was obtained from a human donor with alopecia areata. The sequenced sample was CD8+ T cells sorted from blood, obtained at week 0. The CDR3: CAWSVGLGAFF. DNA of the CDR3: TGTGCCTGGAGTGTGGGTCTCGGAGCTTTCTTT.